Listed below are T cell receptor beta chains from one sample, sequenced in a study of OX40 agonist ivuxolimab in advanced cancers. Using immunoSEQ multiplex PCR, the repertoire was profiled, and TCRdb retains in-frame clones only, with some absent. Of roughly 91,000 clones listed, 95% to 96% were seen once; the top ten hold roughly 2.1%. This sample comprised CD4+ or CD8+ T cells sorted from blood, obtained in a trial of the OX40 agonist ivuxolimab. The receptors shown here come from an adult with an advanced solid tumor such as melanoma, head and neck, liver or kidney cancer. The CDR3 runs from the conserved cysteine through the conserved F or W. A D gene is named only where the DNA matches it firmly. Only part of the rows carry a size: once, few, many, or a class if the clone is expanded.

v_call: TRBV7-3
d_call: -
j_call: TRBJ1-1
clone_size: once
cdr3_aa: CASSLLIGNPMNTEAFF
cdr3_nt: TGTGCCAGCAGCTTACTGATCGGGAACCCCATGAACACTGAAGCTTTCTTT

v_call: TRBV4-2
d_call: -
j_call: TRBJ1-5
clone_size: few
cdr3_aa: CASSQTGGGQPQHF
cdr3_nt: TGTGCCAGCAGCCAGACCGGGGGCGGTCAGCCCCAGCATTTT

v_call: TRBV11-2
d_call: -
j_call: TRBJ2-1
clone_size: -
cdr3_aa: CASSLGAEHNEQFF
cdr3_nt: TGTGCCAGCAGCTTAGGAGCGGAACACAATGAGCAGTTCTTC

v_call: TRBV7-9
d_call: TRBD1
j_call: TRBJ2-5
clone_size: -
cdr3_aa: CASSTFHRGQAQETQYF
cdr3_nt: TGTGCCAGCAGCACATTTCACAGGGGCCAAGCCCAAGAGACCCAGTACTTC

v_call: TRBV27
d_call: -
j_call: TRBJ2-7
clone_size: -
cdr3_aa: CASSLKDSRPYEQYF
cdr3_nt: TGTGCCAGCAGTTTAAAGGACTCACGCCCCTACGAGCAGTACTTC

v_call: TRBV5-7
d_call: -
j_call: TRBJ1-5
clone_size: -
cdr3_aa: CASSPRRSAGSNQPQHF
cdr3_nt: TGTGCCAGCAGCCCACGGAGGTCGGCAGGGTCCAATCAGCCCCAGCATTTT

v_call: TRBV12-5
d_call: TRBD1
j_call: TRBJ2-7
clone_size: -
cdr3_aa: CASGPGQGPSYEQYF
cdr3_nt: TGTGCTAGTGGTCCCGGACAGGGACCGTCCTACGAGCAGTACTTC

v_call: TRBV11-2
d_call: TRBD1
j_call: TRBJ2-2
clone_size: -
cdr3_aa: CASSHGRAGDRGPPGELFF
cdr3_nt: TGTGCCAGCAGCCACGGAAGGGCCGGGGACAGGGGTCCCCCCGGGGAGCTGTTTTTT

v_call: TRBV20-1
d_call: -
j_call: TRBJ2-1
clone_size: -
cdr3_aa: CSGRWGHEQFF
cdr3_nt: TGCAGCGGGAGGTGGGGGCATGAGCAGTTCTTC

v_call: TRBV4-3
d_call: TRBD2
j_call: TRBJ2-3
clone_size: -
cdr3_aa: CASSQDTSGSYTQYF
cdr3_nt: TGCGCCAGCAGCCAAGATACTAGCGGGAGCTATACGCAGTATTTT

v_call: TRBV7-8
d_call: -
j_call: TRBJ2-7
clone_size: -
cdr3_aa: CASSSLGGRIAYEQYF
cdr3_nt: TGTGCCAGCAGCTCCCTTGGAGGGCGGATAGCCTACGAGCAGTACTTC

v_call: TRBV11-2
d_call: -
j_call: TRBJ2-1
clone_size: -
cdr3_aa: CASSLQENSYNEQFF
cdr3_nt: TGTGCCAGCAGCCTCCAGGAAAACTCCTACAATGAGCAGTTCTTC

v_call: TRBV2
d_call: TRBD2
j_call: TRBJ2-4
clone_size: -
cdr3_aa: CAIGTTQYF
cdr3_nt: TGTGCCATCGGGACTACACAGTACTTC

v_call: TRBV7-9
d_call: -
j_call: TRBJ1-5
clone_size: -
cdr3_aa: CASSLALADYSNQPQHF
cdr3_nt: TGTGCCAGCAGCTTAGCTTTGGCTGATTATAGCAATCAGCCCCAGCATTTT

v_call: TRBV19
d_call: -
j_call: TRBJ2-6
clone_size: -
cdr3_aa: CASSIVGQRSSGANVLTF
cdr3_nt: TGTGCCAGTAGTATAGTGGGCCAGCGTTCCTCTGGGGCCAACGTCCTGACTTTC